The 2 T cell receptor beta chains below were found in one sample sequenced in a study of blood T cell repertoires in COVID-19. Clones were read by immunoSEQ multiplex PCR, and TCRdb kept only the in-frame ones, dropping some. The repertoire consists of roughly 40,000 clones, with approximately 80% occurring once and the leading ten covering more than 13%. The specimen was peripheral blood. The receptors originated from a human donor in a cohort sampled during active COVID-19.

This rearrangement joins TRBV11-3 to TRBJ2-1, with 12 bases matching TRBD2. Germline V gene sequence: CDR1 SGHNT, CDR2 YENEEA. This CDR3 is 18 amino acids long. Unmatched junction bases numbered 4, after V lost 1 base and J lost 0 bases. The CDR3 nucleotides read TGTGCCAGCAGCTTAGGGACTAGCGGGATCAGCTCCTACAATGAGCAGTTCTTC. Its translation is CASSLGTSGISSYNEQFF.

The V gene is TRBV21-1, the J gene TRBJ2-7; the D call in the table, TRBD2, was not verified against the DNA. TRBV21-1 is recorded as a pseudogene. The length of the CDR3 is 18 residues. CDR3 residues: CASSKAGLAGGSSYEQYF. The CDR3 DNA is TGTGCCAGCAGCAAAGCCGGACTAGCGGGAGGAAGCTCCTACGAGCAGTACTTC.